These T cell receptor beta chains were read from a single sample in a study of T cell responses to AZD1222 COVID-19 vaccine. Profiling relied on immunoSEQ multiplex PCR, and the TCRdb table lists in-frame clones only, not all of them. The sample includes about 150,000 clones, roughly 88% of them seen just once. The sample here was peripheral blood, taken 28 days after the second AZD1222 dose. All receptors derive from an adult who received the AZD1222 COVID-19 vaccine. The CDR3 runs from the conserved cysteine through the conserved F or W. A D gene is named only where the DNA matches it firmly. Rows may omit the clone size; those that give it use once, few, many or a size class.

clone size: once
J gene: TRBJ2-4
D gene: .
V gene: TRBV5-4
CDR3 protein: CASSEGPVLAKNIQYF
CDR3 DNA: TGTGCCAGCAGCGAGGGACCGGTTTTAGCCAAAAACATTCAGTACTTC

clone size: many
J gene: TRBJ2-2
D gene: TRBD2
V gene: TRBV10-3
CDR3 protein: CAISESGLAGEAGELFF
CDR3 DNA: TGTGCCATCAGTGAGAGCGGACTAGCGGGAGAGGCCGGGGAGCTGTTTTTT

clone size: .
J gene: TRBJ1-1
D gene: .
V gene: TRBV5-1
CDR3 protein: CASSSGGDFAEAFF
CDR3 DNA: TGCGCCAGCAGCTCTGGCGGGGATTTCGCTGAAGCTTTCTTT

clone size: .
J gene: TRBJ2-6
D gene: .
V gene: TRBV15
CDR3 protein: CATSVRTGANVLTF
CDR3 DNA: TGTGCCACCAGCGTGCGCACAGGGGCCAACGTCCTGACTTTC

clone size: .
J gene: TRBJ2-5
D gene: TRBD2
V gene: TRBV7-8
CDR3 protein: CASSLGLAGVSETQYF
CDR3 DNA: TGTGCCAGCAGCTTAGGACTAGCGGGAGTTTCAGAGACCCAGTACTTC

clone size: .
J gene: TRBJ1-1
D gene: .
V gene: TRBV7-2
CDR3 protein: CASSFRGGGPFF
CDR3 DNA: TGTGCCAGCAGCTTTAGGGGGGGTGGTCCTTTCTTT

clone size: .
J gene: TRBJ1-5
D gene: .
V gene: TRBV2
CDR3 protein: CASNRFNQPQHF
CDR3 DNA: TGTGCCAGCAACAGGTTCAATCAGCCCCAGCATTTT

clone size: .
J gene: TRBJ2-1
D gene: .
V gene: TRBV7-9
CDR3 protein: CASSFEGSYNEQFF
CDR3 DNA: TGTGCCAGCAGCTTTGAGGGGTCCTACAATGAGCAGTTCTTC

clone size: .
J gene: TRBJ1-1
D gene: .
V gene: TRBV3-1/TRBV3-2
CDR3 protein: CASSPFTGLRNTEAFF
CDR3 DNA: TGTGCCAGCAGCCCCTTTACAGGCCTCCGGAACACTGAAGCTTTCTTT

clone size: .
J gene: TRBJ2-5
D gene: .
V gene: TRBV18
CDR3 protein: CASSPQYEETQYF
CDR3 DNA: TGTGCCAGCTCACCCCAGTACGAAGAGACCCAGTACTTC

clone size: once
J gene: TRBJ2-5
D gene: .
V gene: TRBV7-8
CDR3 protein: CASSIRETQYF
CDR3 DNA: TGTGCCAGCAGCATCCGAGAGACCCAGTACTTC

clone size: .
J gene: TRBJ2-2
D gene: .
V gene: TRBV27
CDR3 protein: CASSSRGAGELFF
CDR3 DNA: TGTGCCAGCAGTAGTAGGGGGGCCGGGGAGCTGTTTTTT

clone size: .
J gene: TRBJ1-1
D gene: TRBD1
V gene: TRBV29-1
CDR3 protein: CSGSTGPTEAFF
CDR3 DNA: TGCAGTGGGTCGACAGGGCCGACTGAAGCTTTCTTT

clone size: .
J gene: TRBJ2-3
D gene: .
V gene: TRBV7-3
CDR3 protein: CASSPMGDTQYF
CDR3 DNA: TGTGCCAGCAGCCCAATGGGGGATACGCAGTATTTT

clone size: .
J gene: TRBJ1-6
D gene: TRBD1
V gene: TRBV6-1
CDR3 protein: CASSDRDRGGSPLHF
CDR3 DNA: TGTGCCAGCAGTGATAGGGACAGAGGAGGGTCACCCCTCCACTTT

clone size: few
J gene: TRBJ2-3
D gene: .
V gene: TRBV5-1
CDR3 protein: CASSGAASTDTQYF
CDR3 DNA: TGCGCCAGCAGTGGGGCCGCTAGCACAGATACGCAGTATTTT

clone size: .
J gene: TRBJ1-5
D gene: .
V gene: TRBV15
CDR3 protein: CATSREIATVQPQHF
CDR3 DNA: TGTGCCACCAGCAGAGAGATAGCGACAGTTCAGCCCCAGCATTTT

clone size: .
J gene: TRBJ2-5
D gene: TRBD2
V gene: TRBV3-1/TRBV3-2
CDR3 protein: CASSQSGLAGVETQYF
CDR3 DNA: TGTGCCAGCAGCCAATCCGGACTAGCGGGGGTGGAGACCCAGTACTTC

clone size: .
J gene: TRBJ2-7
D gene: TRBD1
V gene: TRBV5-1
CDR3 protein: CASSDLGQVSF
CDR3 DNA: TGCGCCAGCAGTGACTTGGGACAGGTTTCTTTC

clone size: .
J gene: TRBJ2-5
D gene: .
V gene: TRBV5-1
CDR3 protein: CASSFFPAEETQYF
CDR3 DNA: TGCGCCAGCAGCTTCTTTCCAGCGGAAGAGACCCAGTACTTC

clone size: .
J gene: TRBJ1-3
D gene: .
V gene: TRBV7-9
CDR3 protein: CASSLFGDTGNTIYF
CDR3 DNA: TGTGCCAGCAGCTTATTTGGGGATACTGGAAACACCATATATTTT

clone size: .
J gene: TRBJ2-1
D gene: TRBD2
V gene: TRBV9
CDR3 protein: CASSDGPRGGGSNEQFF
CDR3 DNA: TGTGCCAGCAGCGACGGTCCCAGGGGCGGGGGGTCCAATGAGCAGTTCTTC

clone size: .
J gene: TRBJ1-1
D gene: .
V gene: TRBV18
CDR3 protein: CASSPSSLAEAFF
CDR3 DNA: TGTGCCAGCTCACCAAGTTCCCTAGCTGAAGCTTTCTTT

clone size: .
J gene: TRBJ1-1
D gene: .
V gene: TRBV7-3
CDR3 protein: CASSLGQTGARSEAFF
CDR3 DNA: TGTGCCAGCAGCTTAGGCCAAACCGGGGCCAGATCTGAAGCTTTCTTT

clone size: .
J gene: TRBJ1-1
D gene: TRBD1
V gene: TRBV4-1
CDR3 protein: CASSQPRQGLNTEAFF
CDR3 DNA: TGCGCCAGCAGCCAACCTCGACAGGGTTTGAACACTGAAGCTTTCTTT

clone size: .
J gene: TRBJ1-6
D gene: TRBD1
V gene: TRBV7-2
CDR3 protein: CASSLRVQGSSYNSPLHF
CDR3 DNA: TGTGCCAGCAGCTTAAGGGTACAGGGGAGCTCCTATAATTCACCCCTCCACTTT

clone size: .
J gene: TRBJ1-1
D gene: .
V gene: TRBV11-1
CDR3 protein: CASSPWLEGIGAFF
CDR3 DNA: TGTGCCAGCAGCCCCTGGCTGGAGGGTATAGGAGCTTTCTTT

clone size: .
J gene: TRBJ2-5
D gene: .
V gene: TRBV10-2
CDR3 protein: CASSETGTQYF
CDR3 DNA: TGCGCCAGCAGTGAAACAGGGACCCAGTACTTC

clone size: .
J gene: TRBJ2-3
D gene: .
V gene: TRBV20-1
CDR3 protein: CSASLGQSTDTQYF
CDR3 DNA: TGCAGTGCTAGTCTCGGACAGAGCACAGATACGCAGTATTTT

clone size: .
J gene: TRBJ1-5
D gene: .
V gene: TRBV19
CDR3 protein: CASSMMDSNQPQHF
CDR3 DNA: TGTGCCAGTAGTATGATGGATAGCAATCAGCCCCAGCATTTT

clone size: once
J gene: TRBJ1-5
D gene: .
V gene: TRBV2
CDR3 protein: CASSERMNSNQPQHF
CDR3 DNA: TGTGCCAGCAGTGAACGGATGAATAGCAATCAGCCCCAGCATTTT

clone size: .
J gene: TRBJ1-4
D gene: TRBD1
V gene: TRBV6-5
CDR3 protein: CASSQLTGGNEKLFF
CDR3 DNA: TGTGCCAGCAGCCAACTGACAGGGGGTAATGAAAAACTGTTTTTT

clone size: .
J gene: TRBJ2-5
D gene: TRBD2
V gene: TRBV5-1
CDR3 protein: CASSFMVSGLQETQYF
CDR3 DNA: TGCGCCAGCAGCTTCATGGTTAGCGGGTTACAAGAGACCCAGTACTTC

clone size: .
J gene: TRBJ2-3
D gene: TRBD1
V gene: TRBV7-9
CDR3 protein: CASSLQGGTDTQYF
CDR3 DNA: TGTGCCAGCAGCCTACAGGGGGGCACAGATACGCAGTATTTT

clone size: .
J gene: TRBJ2-3
D gene: .
V gene: TRBV9
CDR3 protein: CASSSTTDTQYF
CDR3 DNA: TGTGCCAGCAGCTCAACCACAGATACGCAGTATTTT

clone size: .
J gene: TRBJ1-1
D gene: TRBD1
V gene: TRBV9
CDR3 protein: CASTQTGENTEAFF
CDR3 DNA: TGTGCCAGCACCCAGACAGGGGAAAACACTGAAGCTTTCTTT

clone size: .
J gene: TRBJ1-1
D gene: .
V gene: TRBV27
CDR3 protein: CASSQLQGNRRAFF
CDR3 DNA: TGTGCCAGCAGTCAGCTACAGGGTAACCGGCGAGCTTTCTTT

clone size: .
J gene: TRBJ2-1
D gene: TRBD2
V gene: TRBV6-5
CDR3 protein: CASNPRGGNEQFF
CDR3 DNA: TGTGCCAGCAACCCTCGGGGGGGCAATGAGCAGTTCTTC

clone size: .
J gene: TRBJ1-2
D gene: TRBD1
V gene: TRBV19
CDR3 protein: CASKDRATFNYGYTF
CDR3 DNA: TGTGCCAGCAAAGACAGGGCCACTTTTAACTATGGCTACACCTTC

clone size: once
J gene: TRBJ2-7
D gene: .
V gene: TRBV7-6
CDR3 protein: CASSPLGTAYEQYF
CDR3 DNA: TGTGCCAGCAGCCCCCTCGGGACCGCGTACGAGCAGTACTTC

clone size: .
J gene: TRBJ2-7
D gene: TRBD2
V gene: TRBV28
CDR3 protein: CASSLPGLAGSSPEQYF
CDR3 DNA: TGTGCCAGCAGTCTGCCGGGACTAGCGGGAAGTTCTCCCGAGCAGTACTTC

clone size: few
J gene: TRBJ1-6
D gene: TRBD1
V gene: TRBV6-5
CDR3 protein: CASTTGVLNNSPLHF
CDR3 DNA: TGTGCCAGCACGACAGGGGTACTTAATAATTCACCCCTCCACTTT

clone size: .
J gene: TRBJ2-7
D gene: TRBD2
V gene: TRBV6-5
CDR3 protein: CASSYSLAGSHEQYF
CDR3 DNA: TGTGCCAGCAGTTACTCACTAGCGGGGTCCCACGAGCAGTACTTC

clone size: .
J gene: TRBJ1-3
D gene: TRBD1
V gene: TRBV19
CDR3 protein: CASSRKTGTSGNTIYF
CDR3 DNA: TGTGCCAGTAGTAGGAAGACAGGGACCTCTGGAAACACCATATATTTT

clone size: .
J gene: TRBJ1-2
D gene: TRBD1
V gene: TRBV7-8
CDR3 protein: CASSLQGDLPRYTF
CDR3 DNA: TGTGCCAGCAGCTTACAGGGGGATCTTCCCCGCTACACCTTC